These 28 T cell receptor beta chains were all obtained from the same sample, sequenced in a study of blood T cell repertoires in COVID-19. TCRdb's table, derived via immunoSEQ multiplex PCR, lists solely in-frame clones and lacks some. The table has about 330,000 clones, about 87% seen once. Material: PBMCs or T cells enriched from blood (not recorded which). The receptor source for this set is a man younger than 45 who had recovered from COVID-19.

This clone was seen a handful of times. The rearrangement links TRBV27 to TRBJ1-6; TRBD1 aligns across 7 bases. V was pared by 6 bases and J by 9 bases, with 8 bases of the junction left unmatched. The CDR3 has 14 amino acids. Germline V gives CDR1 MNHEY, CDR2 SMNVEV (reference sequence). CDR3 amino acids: CASRPTGVSSPLHF. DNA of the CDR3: TGTGCCAGCAGACCAACAGGGGTTTCTTCACCCCTCCACTTT.

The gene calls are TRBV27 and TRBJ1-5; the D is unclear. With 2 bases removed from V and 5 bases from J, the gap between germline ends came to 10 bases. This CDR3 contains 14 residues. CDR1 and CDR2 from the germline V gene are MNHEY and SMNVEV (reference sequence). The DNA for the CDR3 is TGTGCCAGCAGTTTAGTCTGGCGGGATCAGCCCCAGCATTTT. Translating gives CASSLVWRDQPQHF.

The CDR3 nucleotides are TGCGCCAGCAGCTCGGGGGACAGGGTCACCTACGAGCAGTACTTC. Its protein product is CASSSGDRVTYEQYF. The chain combines TRBV5-1 with TRBJ2-7; 9 nucleotides match TRBD1. Germline trimming cut 3 bases from V and 2 bases from J; bases unmatched to any gene: 6. CDR3 length: 15 residues. CDR1 is SGHRS, CDR2 YFSETQ, per germline. Drawing the rest from reference TRBV5-1 and TRBJ2-7, the complete variable domain is KAGVTQTPRYLIKTRGQQVTLSCSPISGHRSVSWYQQTPGQGLQFLFEYFSETQRNKGNFPGRFSGRQFSNSRSEMNVSTLELGDSALYLCASSSGDRVTYEQYFGPGTRLTVT.

In DNA form, the CDR3 reads TGTGCCAGTAGTAGGGGCAGGGATGTGAGTGGCTACACCTTC. Its protein product is CASSRGRDVSGYTF. This rearrangement joins TRBV19 to TRBJ1-2, with D perhaps TRBD1 (5 bases). Trimming stripped 4 bases from V and 7 bases from J, with 16 bases between. The CDR3 has 14 residues. Germline V gene lookup returns CDR1 LNHDA and CDR2 SQIVND (reference sequence).

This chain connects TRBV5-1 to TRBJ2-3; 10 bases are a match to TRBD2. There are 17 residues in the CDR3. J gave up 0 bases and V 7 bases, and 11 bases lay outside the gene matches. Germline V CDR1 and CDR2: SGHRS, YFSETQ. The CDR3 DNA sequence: TGCGCCAGCGCCATCTTAGCGGGGGGCCCTAGCACAGATACGCAGTATTTT. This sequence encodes CASAILAGGPSTDTQYF. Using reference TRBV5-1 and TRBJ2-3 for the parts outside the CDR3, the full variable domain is KAGVTQTPRYLIKTRGQQVTLSCSPISGHRSVSWYQQTPGQGLQFLFEYFSETQRNKGNFPGRFSGRQFSNSRSEMNVSTLELGDSALYLCASAILAGGPSTDTQYFGPGTRLTVL.

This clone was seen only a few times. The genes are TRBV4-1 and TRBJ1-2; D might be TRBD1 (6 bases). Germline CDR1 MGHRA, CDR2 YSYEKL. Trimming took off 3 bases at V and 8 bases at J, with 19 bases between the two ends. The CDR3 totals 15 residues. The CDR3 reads CASSQDLQGLRGYTF. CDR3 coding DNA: TGCGCCAGCAGCCAGGACCTACAGGGCCTCCGGGGCTACACCTTC.

The CDR3 coding sequence is TGTGCCTGGAAGCCGGGACAGGCATACGGCTACACCTTC. This gives the protein CAWKPGQAYGYTF. The gene calls are TRBV30 and TRBJ1-2; 8 bases fit TRBD1. This CDR3 is 13 amino acids long. Looked up from germline, CDR1 is GTSNPN and CDR2 is SVGIG (reference sequence). The ends lost 4 bases at V and 8 bases at J; junction bases unmatched: 9.

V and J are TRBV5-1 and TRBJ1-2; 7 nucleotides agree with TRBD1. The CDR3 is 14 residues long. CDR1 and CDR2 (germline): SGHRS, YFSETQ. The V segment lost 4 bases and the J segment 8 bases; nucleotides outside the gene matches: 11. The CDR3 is CASSPAGTVTGYTF. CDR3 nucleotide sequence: TGCGCCAGCAGCCCGGCCGGGACAGTCACCGGCTACACCTTC.

CDR3 in DNA: TGCAGCGTTGAGGAGGGGACAGGGCCCTCCTACAATGAGCAGTTCTTC. It specifies CSVEEGTGPSYNEQFF. The chain recombines TRBV29-1 with TRBJ2-1; 9 nucleotides match TRBD1. The length of the CDR3 is 16 residues. The V and J ends lost 3 bases and 0 bases, in that order; junction bases with no gene match: 6. Germline V gene sequence: CDR1 SQVTM, CDR2 ANQGSEA.

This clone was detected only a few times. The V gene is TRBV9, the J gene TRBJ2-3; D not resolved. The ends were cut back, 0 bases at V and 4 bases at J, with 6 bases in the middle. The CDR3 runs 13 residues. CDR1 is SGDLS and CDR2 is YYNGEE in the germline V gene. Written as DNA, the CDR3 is TGTGCCAGCAGCGTAGGTATCCCAGATACGCAGTATTTT. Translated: CASSVGIPDTQYF.

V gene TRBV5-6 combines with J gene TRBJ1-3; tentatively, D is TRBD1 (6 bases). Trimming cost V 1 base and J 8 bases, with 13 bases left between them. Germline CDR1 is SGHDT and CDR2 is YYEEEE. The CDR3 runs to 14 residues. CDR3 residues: CASSLYGGPYTIYF. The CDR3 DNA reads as TGTGCCAGCAGCTTGTATGGGGGCCCATACACCATATATTTT.

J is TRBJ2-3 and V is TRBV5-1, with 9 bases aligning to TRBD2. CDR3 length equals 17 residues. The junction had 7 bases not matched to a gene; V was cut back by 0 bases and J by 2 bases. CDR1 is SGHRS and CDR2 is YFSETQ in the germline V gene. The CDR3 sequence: CASSLAASGDYTDTQYF. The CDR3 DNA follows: TGCGCCAGCAGCTTGGCGGCTAGCGGGGACTACACAGATACGCAGTATTTT.

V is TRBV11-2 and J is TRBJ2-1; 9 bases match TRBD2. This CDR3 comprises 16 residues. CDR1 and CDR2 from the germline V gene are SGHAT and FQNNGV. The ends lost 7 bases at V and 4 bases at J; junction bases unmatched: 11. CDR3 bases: TGTGCCAGCACCAAACCAGCGGGGGGAAAATACAATGAGCAGTTCTTC. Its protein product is CASTKPAGGKYNEQFF. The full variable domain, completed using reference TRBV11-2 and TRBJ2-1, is EAGVAQSPRYKIIEKRQSVAFWCNPISGHATLYWYQQILGQGPKLLIQFQNNGVVDDSQLPKDRFSAERLKGVDSTLKIQPAKLEDSAVYLCASTKPAGGKYNEQFFGPGTRLTVL.

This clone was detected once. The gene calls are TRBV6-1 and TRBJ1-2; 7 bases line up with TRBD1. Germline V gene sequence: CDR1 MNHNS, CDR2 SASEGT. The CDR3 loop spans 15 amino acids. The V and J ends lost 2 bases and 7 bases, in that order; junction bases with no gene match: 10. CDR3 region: CASSELDRVVGGYTF. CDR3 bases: TGTGCCAGCAGTGAACTAGACAGGGTGGTTGGTGGCTACACCTTC.

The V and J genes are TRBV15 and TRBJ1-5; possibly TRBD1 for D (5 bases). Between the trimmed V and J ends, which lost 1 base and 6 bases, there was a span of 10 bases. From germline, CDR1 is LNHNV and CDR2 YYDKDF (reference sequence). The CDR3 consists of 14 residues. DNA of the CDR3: TGTGCCACCAGCAGAGTCCGGGGGGTTCAGCCCCAGCATTTT. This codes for CATSRVRGVQPQHF.

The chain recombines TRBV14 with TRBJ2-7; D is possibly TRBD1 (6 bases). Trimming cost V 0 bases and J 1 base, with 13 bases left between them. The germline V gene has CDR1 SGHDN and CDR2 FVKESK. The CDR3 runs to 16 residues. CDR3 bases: TGTGCCAGCAGCCAAGATGAAACAGGGATATCCTACGAGCAGTACTTC. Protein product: CASSQDETGISYEQYF.

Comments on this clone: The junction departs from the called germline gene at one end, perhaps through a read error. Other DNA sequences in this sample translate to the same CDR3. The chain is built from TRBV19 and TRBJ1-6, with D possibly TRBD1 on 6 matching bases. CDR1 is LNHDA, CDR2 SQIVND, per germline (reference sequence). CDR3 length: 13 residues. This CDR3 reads CASSIGGDSPLHF. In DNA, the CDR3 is TGTGCCAGTAGCATAGGGGGGGACTCACCCCTCCACTTT.

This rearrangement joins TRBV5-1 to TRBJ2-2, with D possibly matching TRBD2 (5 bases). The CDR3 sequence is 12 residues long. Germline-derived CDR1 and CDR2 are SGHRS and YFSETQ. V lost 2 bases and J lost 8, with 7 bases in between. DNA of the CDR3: TGCGCCAGCAGCTTACGGGGTGGGGAGCTGTTTTTT. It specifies CASSLRGGELFF.

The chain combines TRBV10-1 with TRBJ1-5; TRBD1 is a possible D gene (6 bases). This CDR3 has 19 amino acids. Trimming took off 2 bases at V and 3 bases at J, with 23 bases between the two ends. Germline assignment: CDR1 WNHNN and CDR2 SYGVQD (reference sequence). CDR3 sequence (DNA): TGCGCCAGCAGTGAGAAAGTGGGACGGGACACCTTCTTCAATCAGCCCCAGCATTTT. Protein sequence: CASSEKVGRDTFFNQPQHF.

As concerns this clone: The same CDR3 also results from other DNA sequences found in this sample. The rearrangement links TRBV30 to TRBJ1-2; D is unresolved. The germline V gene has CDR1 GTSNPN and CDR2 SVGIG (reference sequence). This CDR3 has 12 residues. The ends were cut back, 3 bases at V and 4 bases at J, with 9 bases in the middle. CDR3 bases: TGTGCCTGGAGCCCCGGACTCTATGGCTACACCTTC. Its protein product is CAWSPGLYGYTF.

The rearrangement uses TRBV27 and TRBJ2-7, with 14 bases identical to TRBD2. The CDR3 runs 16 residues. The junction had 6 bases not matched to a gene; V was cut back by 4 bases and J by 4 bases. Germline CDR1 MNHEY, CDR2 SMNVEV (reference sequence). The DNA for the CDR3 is TGTGCCAGCAGTTCTCCGGGACTAGCGGGAGTTTACGAGCAGTACTTC. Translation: CASSSPGLAGVYEQYF.

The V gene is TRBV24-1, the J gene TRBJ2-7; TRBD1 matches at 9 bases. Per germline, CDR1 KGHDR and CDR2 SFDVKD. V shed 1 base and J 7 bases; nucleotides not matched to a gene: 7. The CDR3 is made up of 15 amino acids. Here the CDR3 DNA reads TGTGCCACCAGTGATTTTTCCGGGACAGGGCCGGAGCAGTACTTC. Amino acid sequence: CATSDFSGTGPEQYF.

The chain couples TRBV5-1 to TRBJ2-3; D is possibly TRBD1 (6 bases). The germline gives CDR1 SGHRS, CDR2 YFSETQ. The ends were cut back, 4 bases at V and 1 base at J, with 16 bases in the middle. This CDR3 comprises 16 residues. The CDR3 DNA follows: TGCGCCAGCAGCGCAACCCCGGGACAAGGCACAGATACGCAGTATTTT. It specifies CASSATPGQGTDTQYF.

CDR3 in amino acids: CAWSAGQGVNTEAFF. DNA of the CDR3: TGTGCCTGGAGCGCAGGACAGGGAGTGAACACTGAAGCTTTCTTT. J is TRBJ1-1 and V is TRBV30, with 8 bases matching TRBD1. Germline CDR1 GTSNPN, CDR2 SVGIG (reference sequence). This CDR3 has 15 amino acids. The V and J ends lost 3 bases and 0 bases, in that order; junction bases with no gene match: 6.

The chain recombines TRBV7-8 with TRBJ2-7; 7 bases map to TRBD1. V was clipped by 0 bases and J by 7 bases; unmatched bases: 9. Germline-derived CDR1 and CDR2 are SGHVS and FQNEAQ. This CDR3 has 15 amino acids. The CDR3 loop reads CASSLAAGPTGEQYF. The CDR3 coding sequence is TGTGCCAGCAGCTTAGCGGCAGGGCCGACAGGGGAGCAGTACTTC.

CDR3 residues: CATQGAEQYF. CDR3 DNA: TGTGCCACCCAGGGGGCCGAGCAGTACTTC. J is TRBJ2-7 and V is TRBV2, with 8 bases identical to TRBD1. Germline lookup yields CDR1 SNHLY and CDR2 FYNNEI. Germline trimming cut 10 bases from V and 6 bases from J; bases unmatched to any gene: 2. There are 10 residues in the CDR3. Filled out from reference TRBV2 and TRBJ2-7, the complete variable domain reads EPEVTQTPSHQVTQMGQEVILRCVPISNHLYFYWYRQILGQKVEFLVSFYNNEISEKSEIFDDQFSVERPDGSNFTLKIRSTKLEDSAMYFCATQGAEQYFGPGTRLTVT.

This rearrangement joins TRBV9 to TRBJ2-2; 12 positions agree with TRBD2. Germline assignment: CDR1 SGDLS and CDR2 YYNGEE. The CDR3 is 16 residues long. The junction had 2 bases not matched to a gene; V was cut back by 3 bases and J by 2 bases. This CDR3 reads CASSASGGANTGELFF. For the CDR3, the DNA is TGTGCCAGCAGCGCTAGCGGGGGGGCCAACACCGGGGAGCTGTTTTTT.

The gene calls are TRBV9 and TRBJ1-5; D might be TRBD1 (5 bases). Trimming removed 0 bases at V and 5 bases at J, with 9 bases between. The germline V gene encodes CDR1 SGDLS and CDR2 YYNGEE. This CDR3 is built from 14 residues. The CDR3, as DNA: TGTGCCAGCAGCGTAGGGGGCTATGATCAGCCCCAGCATTTT. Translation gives CASSVGGYDQPQHF.